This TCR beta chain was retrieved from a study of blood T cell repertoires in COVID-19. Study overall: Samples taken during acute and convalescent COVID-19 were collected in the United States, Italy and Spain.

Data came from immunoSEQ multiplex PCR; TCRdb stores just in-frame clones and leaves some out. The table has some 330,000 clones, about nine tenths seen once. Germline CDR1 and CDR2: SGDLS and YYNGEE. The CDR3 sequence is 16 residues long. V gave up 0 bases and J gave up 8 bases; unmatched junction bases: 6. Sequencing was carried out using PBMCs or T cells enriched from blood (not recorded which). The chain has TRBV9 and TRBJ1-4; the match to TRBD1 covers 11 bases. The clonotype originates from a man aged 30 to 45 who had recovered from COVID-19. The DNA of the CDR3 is TGTGCCAGCAGCGTAGGAGGGGACAGGGGGGGAGAAAAACTGTTTTTT. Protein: CASSVGGDRGGEKLFF.